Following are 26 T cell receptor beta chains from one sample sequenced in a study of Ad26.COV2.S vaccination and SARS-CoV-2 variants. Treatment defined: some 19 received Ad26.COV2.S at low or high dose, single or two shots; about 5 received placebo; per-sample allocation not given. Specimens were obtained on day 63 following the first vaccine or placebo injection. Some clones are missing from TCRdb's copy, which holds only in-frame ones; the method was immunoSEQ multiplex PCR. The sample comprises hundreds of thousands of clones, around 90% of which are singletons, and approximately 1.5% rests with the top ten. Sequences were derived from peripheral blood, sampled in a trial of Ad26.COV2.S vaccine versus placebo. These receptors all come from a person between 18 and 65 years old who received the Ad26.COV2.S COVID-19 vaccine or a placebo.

DNA for the CDR3: TGTGCCAGCAGCCAAATCCTGGGCAGGCACACCGGGGAGCTGTTTTTT. Its translation: CASSQILGRHTGELFF. The genes are TRBV3-1 (or the pseudogene TRBV3-2) and TRBJ2-2; D uncertain. Trimming took off 2 bases at V and 3 bases at J, with 13 bases between the two ends. The V gene's germline CDR1 is LGHDT and CDR2 YNNKEL (reference sequence). The CDR3 has 16 residues.

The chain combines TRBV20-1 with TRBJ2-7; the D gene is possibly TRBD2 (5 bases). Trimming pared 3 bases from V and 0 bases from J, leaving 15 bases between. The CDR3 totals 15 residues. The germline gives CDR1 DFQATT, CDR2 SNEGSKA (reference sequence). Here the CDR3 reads CSASSRGSFSYEQYF. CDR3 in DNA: TGCAGTGCTAGTTCCCGGGGTTCATTCTCCTACGAGCAGTACTTC.

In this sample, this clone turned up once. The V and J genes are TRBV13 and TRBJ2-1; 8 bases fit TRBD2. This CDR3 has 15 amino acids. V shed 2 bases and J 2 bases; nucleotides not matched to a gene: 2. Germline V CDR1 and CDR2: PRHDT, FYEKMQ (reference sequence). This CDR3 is CASSLTSGPYNEQFF. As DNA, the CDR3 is TGTGCCAGCAGCTTAACTAGCGGCCCCTACAATGAGCAGTTCTTC.

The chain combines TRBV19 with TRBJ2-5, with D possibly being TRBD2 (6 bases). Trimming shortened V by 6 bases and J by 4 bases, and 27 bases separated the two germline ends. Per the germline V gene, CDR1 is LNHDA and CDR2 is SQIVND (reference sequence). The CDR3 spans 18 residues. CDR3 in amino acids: CASRYGTRASTWGETQYF. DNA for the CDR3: TGTGCCAGTAGGTATGGGACTCGAGCTTCTACATGGGGAGAGACCCAGTACTTC.

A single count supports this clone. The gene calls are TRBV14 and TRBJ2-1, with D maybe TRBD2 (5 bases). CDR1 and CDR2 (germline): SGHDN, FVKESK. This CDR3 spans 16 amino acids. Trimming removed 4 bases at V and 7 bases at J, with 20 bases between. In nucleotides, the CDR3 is TGTGCCAGCAGCCCCCCCGTAGATCGGGAATATAATGAGCAGTTCTTC. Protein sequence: CASSPPVDREYNEQFF.

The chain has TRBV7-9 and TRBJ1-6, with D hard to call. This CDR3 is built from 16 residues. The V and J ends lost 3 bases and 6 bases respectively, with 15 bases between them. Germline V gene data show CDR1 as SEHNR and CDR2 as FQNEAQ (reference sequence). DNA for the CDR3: TGTGCCAGCAGCTTCTCGCAGATGGGCCGTAATTCACCCCTCCACTTT. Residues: CASSFSQMGRNSPLHF.

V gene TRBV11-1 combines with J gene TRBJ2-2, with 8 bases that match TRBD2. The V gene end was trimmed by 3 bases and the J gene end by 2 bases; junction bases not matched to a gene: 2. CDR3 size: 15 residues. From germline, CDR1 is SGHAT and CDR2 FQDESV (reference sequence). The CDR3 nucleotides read TGTGCCAGCAGCTTTAGCGGGGCCAACACCGGGGAGCTGTTTTTT. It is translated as CASSFSGANTGELFF.

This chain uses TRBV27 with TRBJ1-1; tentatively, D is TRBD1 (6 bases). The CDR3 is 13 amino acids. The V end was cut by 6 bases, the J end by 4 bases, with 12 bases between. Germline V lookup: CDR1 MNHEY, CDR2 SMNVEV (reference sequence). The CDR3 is CASSPQGSTEAFF. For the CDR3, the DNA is TGTGCCAGCAGCCCCCAGGGGTCCACTGAAGCTTTCTTT.

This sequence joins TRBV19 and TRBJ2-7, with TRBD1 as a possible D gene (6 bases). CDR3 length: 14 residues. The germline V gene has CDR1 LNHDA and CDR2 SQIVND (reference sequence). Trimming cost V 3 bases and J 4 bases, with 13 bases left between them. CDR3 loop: CASSMSTGRYEQYF. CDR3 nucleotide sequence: TGTGCCAGTAGTATGAGTACAGGGCGGTACGAGCAGTACTTC.

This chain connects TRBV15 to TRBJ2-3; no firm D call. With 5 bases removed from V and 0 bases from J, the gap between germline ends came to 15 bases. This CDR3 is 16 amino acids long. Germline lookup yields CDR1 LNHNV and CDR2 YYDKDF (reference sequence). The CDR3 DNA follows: TGTGCCACCAGCCCCAGAGCGCACTCTAGCACAGATACGCAGTATTTT. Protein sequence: CATSPRAHSSTDTQYF. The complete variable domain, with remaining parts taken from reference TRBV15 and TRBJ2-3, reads DAMVIQNPRYQVTQFGKPVTLSCSQTLNHNVMYWYQQKSSQAPKLLFHYYDKDFNNEADTPDNFQSRRPNTSFCFLDIRSPGLGDTAMYLCATSPRAHSSTDTQYFGPGTRLTVL.

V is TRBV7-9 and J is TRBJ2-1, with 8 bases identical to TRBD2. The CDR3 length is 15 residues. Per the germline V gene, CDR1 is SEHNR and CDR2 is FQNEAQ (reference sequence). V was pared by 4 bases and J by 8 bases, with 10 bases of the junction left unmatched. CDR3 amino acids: CASSSGSGSLHEQFF. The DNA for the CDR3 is TGTGCCAGCAGCTCCGGGAGCGGGAGTCTTCATGAGCAGTTCTTC.

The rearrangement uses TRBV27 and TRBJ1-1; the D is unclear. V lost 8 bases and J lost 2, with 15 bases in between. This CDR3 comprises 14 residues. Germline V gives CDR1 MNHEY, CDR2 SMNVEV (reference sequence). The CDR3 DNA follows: TGTGCCAGCTCTCCCTTAAGGGAAAACACTGAAGCTTTCTTT. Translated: CASSPLRENTEAFF.

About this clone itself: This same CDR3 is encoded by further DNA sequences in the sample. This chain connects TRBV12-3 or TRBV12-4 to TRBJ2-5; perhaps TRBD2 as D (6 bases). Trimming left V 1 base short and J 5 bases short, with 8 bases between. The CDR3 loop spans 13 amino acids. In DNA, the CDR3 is TGTGCCAGCAGTTTAGTAGGGAGGGAGACCCAGTACTTC. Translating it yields CASSLVGRETQYF.

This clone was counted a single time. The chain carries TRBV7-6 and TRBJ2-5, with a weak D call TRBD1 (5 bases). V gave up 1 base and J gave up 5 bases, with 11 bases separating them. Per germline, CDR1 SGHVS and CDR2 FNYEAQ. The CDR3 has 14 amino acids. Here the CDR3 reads CASSLGRVVETQYF. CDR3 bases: TGTGCCAGCAGCTTAGGCAGGGTCGTCGAGACCCAGTACTTC. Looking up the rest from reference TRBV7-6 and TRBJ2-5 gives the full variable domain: GAGVSQSPRYKVTKRGQDVALRCDPISGHVSLYWYRQALGQGPEFLTYFNYEAQQDKSGLPNDRFSAERPEGSISTLTIQRTEQRDSAMYRCASSLGRVVETQYFGPGTRLLVL.

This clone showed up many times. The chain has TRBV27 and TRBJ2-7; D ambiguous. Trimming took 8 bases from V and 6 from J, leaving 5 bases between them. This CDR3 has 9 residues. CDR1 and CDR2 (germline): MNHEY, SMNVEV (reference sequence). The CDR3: CASPPEQYF. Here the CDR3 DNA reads TGTGCCAGCCCGCCCGAGCAGTACTTC.

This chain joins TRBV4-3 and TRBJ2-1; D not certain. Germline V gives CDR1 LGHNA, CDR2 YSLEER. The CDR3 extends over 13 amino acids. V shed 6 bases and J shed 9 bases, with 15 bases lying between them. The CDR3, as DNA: TGCGCCAGCAGTCTTGCTCTTTTGGGTGAGCAGTTCTTC. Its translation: CASSLALLGEQFF.

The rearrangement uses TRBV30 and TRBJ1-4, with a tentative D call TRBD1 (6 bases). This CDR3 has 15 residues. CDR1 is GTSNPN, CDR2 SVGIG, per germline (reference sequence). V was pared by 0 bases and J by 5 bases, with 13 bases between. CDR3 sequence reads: CAWSVPGAPNEKLFF. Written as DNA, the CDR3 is TGTGCCTGGAGTGTACCGGGGGCCCCGAATGAAAAACTGTTTTTT.

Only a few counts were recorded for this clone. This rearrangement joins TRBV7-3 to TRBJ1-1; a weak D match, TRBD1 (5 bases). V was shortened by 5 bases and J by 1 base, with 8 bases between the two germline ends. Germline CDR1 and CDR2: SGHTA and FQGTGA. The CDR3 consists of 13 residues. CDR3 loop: CASSPGPNTEAFF. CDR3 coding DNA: TGTGCCAGCAGCCCGGGACCGAACACTGAAGCTTTCTTT.

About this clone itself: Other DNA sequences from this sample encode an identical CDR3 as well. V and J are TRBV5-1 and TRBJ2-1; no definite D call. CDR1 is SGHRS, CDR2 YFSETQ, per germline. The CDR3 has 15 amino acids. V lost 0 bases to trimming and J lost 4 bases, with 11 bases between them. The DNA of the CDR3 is TGCGCCAGCAGCTTGGGTGGAGAAGGGTACAATGAGCAGTTCTTC. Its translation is CASSLGGEGYNEQFF.

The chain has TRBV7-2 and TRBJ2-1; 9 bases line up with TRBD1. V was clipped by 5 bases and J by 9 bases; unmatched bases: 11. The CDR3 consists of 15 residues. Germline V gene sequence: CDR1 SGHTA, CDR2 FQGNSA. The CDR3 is CASSPNRGLLGEQFF. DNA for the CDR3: TGTGCCAGCAGCCCGAACAGGGGGCTCTTGGGTGAGCAGTTCTTC.

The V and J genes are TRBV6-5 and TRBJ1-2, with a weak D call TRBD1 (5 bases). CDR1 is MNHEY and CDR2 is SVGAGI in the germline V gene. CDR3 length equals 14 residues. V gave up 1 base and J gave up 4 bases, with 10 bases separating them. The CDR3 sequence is CASSYWGEGYGYTF. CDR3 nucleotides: TGTGCCAGCAGTTACTGGGGGGAGGGCTATGGCTACACCTTC.

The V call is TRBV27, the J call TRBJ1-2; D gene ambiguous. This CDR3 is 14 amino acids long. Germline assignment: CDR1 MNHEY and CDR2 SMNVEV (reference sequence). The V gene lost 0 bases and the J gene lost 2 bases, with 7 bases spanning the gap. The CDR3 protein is CASSLSFLNYGYTF. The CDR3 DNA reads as TGTGCCAGCAGTTTATCGTTCCTGAACTATGGCTACACCTTC.

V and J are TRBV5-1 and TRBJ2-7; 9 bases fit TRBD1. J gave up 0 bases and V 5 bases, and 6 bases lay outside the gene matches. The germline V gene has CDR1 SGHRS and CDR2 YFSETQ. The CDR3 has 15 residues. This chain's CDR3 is CASRLGQGLSYEQYF. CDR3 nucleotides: TGCGCCAGCAGGCTCGGACAGGGGCTCTCCTACGAGCAGTACTTC.

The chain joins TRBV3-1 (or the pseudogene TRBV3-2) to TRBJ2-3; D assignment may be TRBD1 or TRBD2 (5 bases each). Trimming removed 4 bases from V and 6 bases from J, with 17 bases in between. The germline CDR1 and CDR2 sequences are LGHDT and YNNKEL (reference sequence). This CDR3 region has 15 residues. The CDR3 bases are TGTGCCAGCAGCCGCCTAGGGGCTAGCTTGGATACGCAGTATTTT. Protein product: CASSRLGASLDTQYF.

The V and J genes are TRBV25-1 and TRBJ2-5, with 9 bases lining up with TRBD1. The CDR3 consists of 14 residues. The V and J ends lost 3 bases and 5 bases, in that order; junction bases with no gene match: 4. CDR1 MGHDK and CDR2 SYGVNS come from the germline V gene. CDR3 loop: CASSDPTGGETQYF. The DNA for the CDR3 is TGTGCCAGCAGTGACCCGACAGGGGGGGAGACCCAGTACTTC. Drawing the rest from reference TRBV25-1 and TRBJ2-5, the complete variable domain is EADIYQTPRYLVIGTGKKITLECSQTMGHDKMYWYQQDPGMELHLIHYSYGVNSTEKGDLSSESTVSRIRTEHFPLTLESARPSHTSQYLCASSDPTGGETQYFGPGTRLLVL.

CDR3 coding DNA: TGCGCCAGCAGTCCGATAGGGGGCACTGAAGCTTTCTTT. Translated: CASSPIGGTEAFF. J is TRBJ1-1 and V is TRBV5-1, with D perhaps TRBD1 (6 bases). In germline, CDR1 is SGHRS, CDR2 YFSETQ. Trimming took off 5 bases at V and 4 bases at J, with 12 bases between the two ends. This CDR3 region has 13 residues. Full variable domain (remainder filled in from reference TRBV5-1 and TRBJ1-1): KAGVTQTPRYLIKTRGQQVTLSCSPISGHRSVSWYQQTPGQGLQFLFEYFSETQRNKGNFPGRFSGRQFSNSRSEMNVSTLELGDSALYLCASSPIGGTEAFFGQGTRLTVV.